These T cell receptor beta chains were read from a single sample in a study of technical replicates of blood from a few donors. The repertoire was sequenced with immunoSEQ multiplex PCR; TCRdb's copy has only in-frame clones and lacks some. This repertoire shows around 72,000 clones, roughly 91% found once; its top ten account for under 0.4%. Sequencing input: T cells isolated from PBMCs. The receptor source for this set is a human donor in good health. Some clones in this sample may be carry-over from other donors' samples. Both conserved end residues are trimmed from each CDR3. D genes are given only for firm matches.

v_gene	d_gene	j_gene	CDR3aa
TRBV6-4	NA	TRBJ1-5	ASSVGQGWQPQH
TRBV19	TRBD1	TRBJ1-2	ASSIRDRVRLRGYT
TRBV4-1	NA	TRBJ2-3	ASSWARSGTDTQY
TRBV19	NA	TRBJ1-2	ASKEATLRGYGYT
TRBV18	NA	TRBJ1-4	ASSPNKISPGEKLF
TRBV7-2	TRBD2	TRBJ2-7	ASSLLHGGFHEQY
TRBV11-2	NA	TRBJ1-4	ASSLGTERREKLF
TRBV7-8	TRBD1	TRBJ1-2	ASSPRDRKNYGYT
TRBV30	NA	TRBJ1-5	AWSFGRGSGQPQH
TRBV4-2	NA	TRBJ2-1	ASSQGGINEQF